Listed here are 24 T cell receptor beta chains from one sample, sequenced in a study of cytomegalovirus exposure and HLA in healthy donors. In the PCR, 60 Vbeta and 13 Jbeta primers were used. Method: immunoSEQ multiplex PCR; TCRdb's copy keeps in-frame clones and lacks some. The top ten hold around 7% of the sample, which has over 65,000 clones, about 80% seen once. Sequencing used PBMCs. The receptors originated from a middle-aged woman in good health and CMV-seronegative.

The rearrangement links TRBV7-3 to TRBJ1-1; D remains ambiguous. Germline V lookup: CDR1 SGHTA, CDR2 FQGTGA. The CDR3 loop spans 13 amino acids. Trimming removed 2 bases at V and 4 bases at J, with 8 bases between. CDR3 protein: CASSLGGPTEAFF. The CDR3, as DNA: TGTGCCAGCAGCTTAGGAGGACCCACTGAAGCTTTCTTT.

The sample holds a few counts of this clone. The V gene is TRBV7-9, the J gene TRBJ1-1, with D maybe TRBD1 (5 bases). The ends were cut back, 5 bases at V and 3 bases at J, with 22 bases in the middle. This CDR3 has 17 amino acids. The germline V gene has CDR1 SEHNR and CDR2 FQNEAQ (reference sequence). The CDR3 sequence is CASSPAKGDWEDTEAFF. CDR3 DNA: TGTGCCAGCAGCCCAGCCAAAGGGGACTGGGAGGACACTGAAGCTTTCTTT.

This clone was seen a few times. This chain connects TRBV15 to TRBJ2-3, with D perhaps TRBD2 (7 bases). CDR1 is LNHNV and CDR2 is YYDKDF in the germline V gene (reference sequence). Trimming left V 1 base short and J 2 bases short, with 19 bases between. CDR3 length: 18 amino acids. CDR3 amino acids: CATSRGVWTGGSTDTQYF. CDR3 nucleotide sequence: TGTGCCACCAGCAGAGGGGTCTGGACGGGGGGCTCCACAGATACGCAGTATTTT.

This clone was seen a few times. The V call is TRBV5-1, the J call TRBJ1-1, with D possibly matching TRBD1 (5 bases). The CDR3 runs to 15 residues. The germline CDR1 and CDR2 sequences are SGHRS and YFSETQ. Trimming cost V 4 bases and J 1 base, with 14 bases left between them. CDR3 region: CASSGLGGTNTEAFF. CDR3 DNA: TGCGCCAGCAGCGGACTTGGGGGGACGAACACTGAAGCTTTCTTT.

The chain employs TRBV2 and TRBJ2-2; 9 bases line up with TRBD2. The CDR3 has 15 residues. V was pared by 6 bases and J by 2 bases, with 4 bases of the junction left unmatched. Per germline, CDR1 SNHLY and CDR2 FYNNEI. CDR3 DNA: TGTGCCAGCAGCCAGACTAGCGGCAACACCGGGGAGCTGTTTTTT. Its protein product is CASSQTSGNTGELFF.

This chain uses TRBV4-3 with TRBJ2-3; a possible D gene is TRBD2 (6 bases). V was shortened by 4 bases and J by 5 bases, with 16 bases between the two germline ends. The CDR3 runs to 15 residues. Germline values: CDR1 LGHNA, CDR2 YSLEER. CDR3 sequence: CASSPTGDAGDTQYF. CDR3 sequence (DNA): TGCGCCAGCAGCCCTACGGGAGATGCAGGAGATACGCAGTATTTT.

The rearrangement joins TRBV27 to TRBJ2-7; 7 positions match TRBD2. The J segment lost 2 bases and the V segment lost 4 bases, leaving 5 bases of the junction unmatched. This CDR3 has 14 amino acids. Germline V gene sequence: CDR1 MNHEY, CDR2 SMNVEV (reference sequence). CDR3 in amino acids: CASSSQRGTYEQYF. In DNA, the CDR3 is TGTGCCAGCAGTTCCCAGCGGGGAACCTACGAGCAGTACTTC.

This clone was seen just once. The chain recombines TRBV7-8 with TRBJ1-5; D gene unclear. The V end lost 5 bases, the J end lost 2 bases, and 10 bases lay between the germline ends. The CDR3 length is 14 residues. Per the germline V gene, CDR1 is SGHVS and CDR2 is FQNEAQ. The CDR3 loop reads CASSLPSGNQPQHF. CDR3 nucleotides: TGTGCCAGCAGCCTCCCGAGCGGCAATCAGCCCCAGCATTTT.

This clone has more than one count but fewer than ten. The DNA of the CDR3 is TGCGCCAGCAGCCCAGACACCATGAACACTGAAGCTTTCTTT. Amino acids: CASSPDTMNTEAFF. The chain has TRBV5-1 and TRBJ1-1; D is unresolved. CDR1 is SGHRS, CDR2 YFSETQ, per germline. The CDR3 spans 14 residues. Trimming cost V 4 bases and J 0 bases, with 10 bases left between them. The full variable domain, with the rest looked up from reference TRBV5-1 and TRBJ1-1, is KAGVTQTPRYLIKTRGQQVTLSCSPISGHRSVSWYQQTPGQGLQFLFEYFSETQRNKGNFPGRFSGRQFSNSRSEMNVSTLELGDSALYLCASSPDTMNTEAFFGQGTRLTVV.

The chain carries TRBV5-1 and TRBJ1-5, with D possibly TRBD1 on 6 matching bases. Trimming took off 4 bases at V and 1 base at J, with 15 bases between the two ends. The CDR3 is 16 amino acids. The germline V gene encodes CDR1 SGHRS and CDR2 YFSETQ. CDR3 sequence: CASSREGVGSNQPQHF. CDR3 DNA: TGCGCCAGCAGCCGCGAGGGGGTCGGGAGCAATCAGCCCCAGCATTTT.

This sequence joins TRBV2 and TRBJ1-5, with D tentatively TRBD1 (5 bases). V lost 2 bases, J lost 0 bases, and 8 bases lay in between. Germline V gene lookup returns CDR1 SNHLY and CDR2 FYNNEI. This CDR3 is built from 15 residues. DNA for the CDR3: TGTGCCAGCAGTGAATGGGGGGATAGCAATCAGCCCCAGCATTTT. Translated, it gives CASSEWGDSNQPQHF.

The gene calls are TRBV18 and TRBJ2-7; 10 bases are a match to TRBD1. CDR1 is KGHSH and CDR2 is LQKENI in the germline V gene. The CDR3 sequence is 15 residues long. The V and J ends lost 2 bases and 5 bases, in that order; junction bases with no gene match: 6. CDR3: CASSPMGQGLHEQYF. The CDR3 bases are TGTGCCAGCTCACCAATGGGACAGGGGCTCCACGAGCAGTACTTC.

Here the CDR3 DNA reads TGTGCCAGCAGCGCGGGACTAGCGGGCTCCGAGACCCAGTACTTC. Translation: CASSAGLAGSETQYF. V gene TRBV6-1 combines with J gene TRBJ2-5; 12 bases align to TRBD2. Trimming took 6 bases from V and 5 from J; bases not matched to a gene: 7. Per germline, CDR1 MNHNS and CDR2 SASEGT. CDR3 length: 15 residues.

The CDR3 nucleotides read TGTGCCAGTAGCCTCCGGGTCCCGACCCTTGAGCAGTTCTTC. The encoded protein is CASSLRVPTLEQFF. The rearrangement uses TRBV19 and TRBJ2-1; D is unresolved. This CDR3 has 14 amino acids. V dropped 6 bases and J dropped 9 bases, with 18 bases sitting between them. The germline V gene has CDR1 LNHDA and CDR2 SQIVND (reference sequence).

The V call is TRBV6-1, the J call TRBJ2-7; D gene uncertain. The V gene lost 8 bases and the J gene lost 0 bases, with 11 bases spanning the gap. Germline V gene data show CDR1 as MNHNS and CDR2 as SASEGT. The CDR3 runs to 13 residues. This CDR3 reads CASLNRFSYEQYF. DNA for the CDR3: TGTGCCAGCCTAAACAGATTCTCCTACGAGCAGTACTTC.

The chain is built from TRBV19 and TRBJ2-3; TRBD2 aligns across 8 bases. The ends lost 4 bases at V and 4 bases at J; junction bases unmatched: 4. The length of the CDR3 is 14 residues. Germline V gene sequence: CDR1 LNHDA, CDR2 SQIVND (reference sequence). CDR3 loop: CASSSGGLSDTQYF. CDR3 in DNA: TGTGCCAGTAGTAGCGGGGGGCTTTCAGATACGCAGTATTTT.

In its sample, this clone was seen once. The chain has TRBV28 and TRBJ2-2; TRBD2 agrees at 11 bases. Per the germline V gene, CDR1 is MDHEN and CDR2 is SYDVKM. V shed 3 bases, J shed 4 bases, and the junction held 4 bases outside the gene matches. The length of the CDR3 is 16 residues. CDR3 in amino acids: CASSFSLAGGTGELFF. The DNA of the CDR3 is TGTGCCAGCAGTTTTTCCCTAGCGGGAGGCACCGGGGAGCTGTTTTTT.

The chain employs TRBV27 and TRBJ1-4; D gene unclear. Trimming stripped 7 bases from V and 8 bases from J, with 11 bases between. From germline, CDR1 is MNHEY and CDR2 SMNVEV (reference sequence). This CDR3 region has 12 residues. The CDR3 protein is CASMGWEEKLFF. CDR3 coding DNA: TGTGCCAGCATGGGGTGGGAGGAAAAACTGTTTTTT.

The V gene is TRBV6-1, the J gene TRBJ2-7, with D maybe TRBD2 (6 bases). The CDR3 has 14 residues. CDR1 is MNHNS and CDR2 is SASEGT in the germline V gene. Trimming shortened V by 2 bases and J by 3 bases, and 11 bases separated the two germline ends. CDR3 region: CASSESGGSYEQYF. The CDR3 DNA reads as TGTGCCAGCAGTGAATCCGGGGGTAGCTACGAGCAGTACTTC.

The rearrangement links TRBV5-1 to TRBJ2-5; D ambiguous. Germline CDR1 SGHRS, CDR2 YFSETQ. Trimming stripped 1 base from V and 3 bases from J, with 4 bases between. The length of the CDR3 is 12 residues. CDR3 sequence: CASSLPEETQYF. CDR3 coding DNA: TGCGCCAGCAGCTTGCCCGAAGAGACCCAGTACTTC.

Concerning this clone itself: Other nucleotide sequences in the sample specify the same CDR3. The rearrangement links TRBV7-3 to TRBJ2-3; a weak D match, TRBD1 (5 bases). Germline V CDR1 and CDR2: SGHTA, FQGTGA. The CDR3 is made up of 12 amino acids. V gave up 6 bases and J gave up 11 bases, with 15 bases separating them. CDR3 DNA sequence: TGTGCCAGCAGTGCTCCCCAGGGTGGGCAGTATTTT. The encoded protein is CASSAPQGGQYF.

The chain joins TRBV5-6 to TRBJ1-4; unclear D gene. The CDR3 totals 14 residues. Trimming removed 4 bases from V and 4 bases from J, with 11 bases in between. CDR1 SGHDT and CDR2 YYEEEE come from the germline V gene. CDR3 in DNA: TGTGCCAGCAGCCCCCCTGGGCGTAATGAAAAACTGTTTTTT. Translation: CASSPPGRNEKLFF.

CDR3 nucleotides: TGTGCCAGCAGCCAAGTGACTTCATACGAGCAGTACTTC. This sequence encodes CASSQVTSYEQYF. This chain joins TRBV14 and TRBJ2-7; no definite D call. This CDR3 comprises 13 residues. Germline values: CDR1 SGHDN, CDR2 FVKESK. The V end was cut by 1 base, the J end by 4 bases, with 8 bases between.

The chain couples TRBV7-2 to TRBJ2-1, with no clear D. Deletions cut 4 bases from V and 5 bases from J, with 18 bases between. The CDR3 spans 16 residues. The germline gives CDR1 SGHTA, CDR2 FQGNSA. CDR3 in DNA: TGTGCCAGCAGCTCGCGACTGTTGGCGGTAAACAATGAGCAGTTCTTC. It yields the protein CASSSRLLAVNNEQFF.